The text below deals with one T cell receptor (beta chain). Trimming took 6 bases from V and 2 from J; bases not matched to a gene: 11. The CDR3 covers 18 residues. The V gene's germline CDR1 is SGHTA and CDR2 FQGNSA. These data come from a study of Graves' ophthalmopathy and Graves' hyperthyroidism. RNA transcripts were the template, and TCR beta CDR3 regions were amplified from them. Following a first-round RT-PCR that used HTBI primers, a second-round multiplex PCR was carried out. MiXCR, applied by TCRdb to the multiplex PCR reads, yields one record per CDR3 protein. The profile shows hundreds of thousands of distinct CDR3 sequences, around 40% of them singletons.

The rearrangement links TRBV7-2 to TRBJ2-5, with TRBD2 matching over 14 bases. The sequence derives from an adult man with Graves' ophthalmopathy. The sample was peripheral blood. CDR3 coding DNA: TGTGCCAGCAGGACTAGCGGGAGGGCCCCAATCTGGCAAGAGACCCAGTACTTC. Translating it yields CASRTSGRAPIWQETQYF.